This T cell receptor beta chain was identified during a study of blood T cells in healthy people across ages. This clonotype was seen a few times. From germline, CDR1 is DFQATT and CDR2 SNEGSKA (reference sequence). This CDR3 has 12 amino acids. Trimming cost V 3 bases and J 6 bases, with 12 bases left between them. Primed by a sample-barcoded 5' primer and a J-beta primer mix, a second PCR proceeded for roughly 7 to 12 cycles. TCRdb called the 5' RACE reads again in MiXCR, with one record for every CDR3 protein. The sample consists of 800,000 to 950,000 distinct CDR3 sequences, 25% to 35% of them appearing once. The same data also contributed to another study, on T cells of mothers and their children.

The chain couples TRBV20-1 to TRBJ2-7; tentatively, D is TRBD1 (5 bases). Sequenced sample: blood. The TCR was taken from a woman in her thirties or forties in good health. CDR3 region: CSARGAQGEQYF. The CDR3 coding sequence is TGCAGTGCTAGGGGTGCCCAGGGCGAGCAGTACTTC.